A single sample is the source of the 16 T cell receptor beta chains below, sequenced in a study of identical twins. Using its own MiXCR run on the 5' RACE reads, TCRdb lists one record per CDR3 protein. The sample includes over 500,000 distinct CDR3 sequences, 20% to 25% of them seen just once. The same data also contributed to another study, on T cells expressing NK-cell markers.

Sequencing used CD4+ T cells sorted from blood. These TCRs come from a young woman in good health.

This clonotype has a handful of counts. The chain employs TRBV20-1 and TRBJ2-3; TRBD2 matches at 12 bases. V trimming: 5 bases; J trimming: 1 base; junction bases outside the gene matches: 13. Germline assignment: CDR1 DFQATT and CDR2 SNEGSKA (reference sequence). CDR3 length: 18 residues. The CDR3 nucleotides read TGCAGTGCTTCGCCGTGGACTAGCGGGGAGATGGGCACAGATACGCAGTATTTT. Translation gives CSASPWTSGEMGTDTQYF.

Written as DNA, the CDR3 is TGTGCCAGCAGCGTTAGCGGGGGGGACAATGAGCAGTTCTTC. Protein product: CASSVSGGDNEQFF. This chain joins TRBV7-9 and TRBJ2-1; 11 nucleotides align to TRBD2. Germline V gene data show CDR1 as SEHNR and CDR2 as FQNEAQ (reference sequence). The CDR3 is 14 amino acids. Trimming removed 5 bases from V and 5 bases from J; junction bases left unmatched: 2.

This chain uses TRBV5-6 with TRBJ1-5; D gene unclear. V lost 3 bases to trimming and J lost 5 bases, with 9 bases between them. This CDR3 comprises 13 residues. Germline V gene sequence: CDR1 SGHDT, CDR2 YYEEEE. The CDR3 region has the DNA TGTGCCAGCAGCTCCGCCGGGTATCAGCCCCAGCATTTT. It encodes CASSSAGYQPQHF.

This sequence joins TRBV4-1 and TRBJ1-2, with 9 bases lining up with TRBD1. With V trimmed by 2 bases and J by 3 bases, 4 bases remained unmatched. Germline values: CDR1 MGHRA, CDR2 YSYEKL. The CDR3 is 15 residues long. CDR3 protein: CASSQSGQGDYGYTF. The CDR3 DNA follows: TGCGCCAGCAGCCAATCGGGACAGGGAGACTATGGCTACACCTTC.

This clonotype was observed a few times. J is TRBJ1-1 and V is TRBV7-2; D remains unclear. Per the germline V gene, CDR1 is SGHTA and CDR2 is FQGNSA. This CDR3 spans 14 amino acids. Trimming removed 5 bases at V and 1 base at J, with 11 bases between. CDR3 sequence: CASSLLDKNTEAFF. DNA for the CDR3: TGTGCCAGCAGCCTACTCGACAAGAACACTGAAGCTTTCTTT.

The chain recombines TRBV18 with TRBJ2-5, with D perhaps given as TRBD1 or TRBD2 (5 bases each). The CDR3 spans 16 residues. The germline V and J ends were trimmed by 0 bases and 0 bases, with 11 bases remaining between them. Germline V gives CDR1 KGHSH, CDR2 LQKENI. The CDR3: CASSPPGRRNQETQYF. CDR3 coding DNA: TGTGCCAGCTCACCACCGGGACGGAGAAACCAAGAGACCCAGTACTTC.

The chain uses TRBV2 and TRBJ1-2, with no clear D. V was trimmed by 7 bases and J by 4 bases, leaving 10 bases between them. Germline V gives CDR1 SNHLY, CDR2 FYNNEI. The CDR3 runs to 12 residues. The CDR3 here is CASNGGSYGYTF. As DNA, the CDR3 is TGTGCCAGCAACGGAGGGAGCTATGGCTACACCTTC. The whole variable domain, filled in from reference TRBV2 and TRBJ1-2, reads EPEVTQTPSHQVTQMGQEVILRCVPISNHLYFYWYRQILGQKVEFLVSFYNNEISEKSEIFDDQFSVERPDGSNFTLKIRSTKLEDSAMYFCASNGGSYGYTFGSGTRLTVV.

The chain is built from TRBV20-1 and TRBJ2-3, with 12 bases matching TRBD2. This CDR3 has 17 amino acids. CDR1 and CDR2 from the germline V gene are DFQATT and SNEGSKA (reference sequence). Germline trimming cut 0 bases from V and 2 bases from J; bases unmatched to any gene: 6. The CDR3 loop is CSARDLRTSGATDTQYF. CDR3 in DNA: TGCAGTGCTAGAGATCTTCGGACTAGCGGGGCCACAGATACGCAGTATTTT.

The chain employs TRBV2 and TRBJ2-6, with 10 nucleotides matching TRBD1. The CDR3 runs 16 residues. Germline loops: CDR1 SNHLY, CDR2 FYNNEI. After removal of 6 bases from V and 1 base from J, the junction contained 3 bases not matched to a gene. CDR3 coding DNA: TGTGCCAGCAGAGGACAGGGGGTGTCTGGGGCCAACGTCCTGACTTTC. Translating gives CASRGQGVSGANVLTF.

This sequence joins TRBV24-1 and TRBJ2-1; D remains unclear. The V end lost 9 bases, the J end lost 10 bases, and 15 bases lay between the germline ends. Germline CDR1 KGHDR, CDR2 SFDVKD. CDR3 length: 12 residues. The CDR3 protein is CATGSYLGEQFF. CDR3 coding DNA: TGTGCCACCGGGTCCTACCTGGGGGAGCAGTTCTTC.

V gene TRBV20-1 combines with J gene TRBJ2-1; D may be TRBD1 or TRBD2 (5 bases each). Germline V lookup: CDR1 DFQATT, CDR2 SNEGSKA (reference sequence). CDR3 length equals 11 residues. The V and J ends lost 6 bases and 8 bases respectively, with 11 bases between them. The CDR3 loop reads CSARGPDEQFF. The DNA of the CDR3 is TGCAGTGCAAGGGGACCGGATGAGCAGTTCTTC.

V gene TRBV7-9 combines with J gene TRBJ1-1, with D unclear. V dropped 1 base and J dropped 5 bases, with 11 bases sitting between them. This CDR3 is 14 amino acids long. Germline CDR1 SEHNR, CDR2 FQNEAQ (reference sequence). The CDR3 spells CASSLDGLGTEAFF. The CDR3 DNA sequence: TGTGCCAGCAGCTTAGACGGGCTCGGAACTGAAGCTTTCTTT.

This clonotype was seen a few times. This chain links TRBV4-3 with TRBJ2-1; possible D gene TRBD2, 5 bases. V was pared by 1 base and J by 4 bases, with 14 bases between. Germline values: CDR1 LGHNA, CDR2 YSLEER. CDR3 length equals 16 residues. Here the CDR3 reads CASSQGVTGFYNEQFF. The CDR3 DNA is TGCGCCAGCAGCCAAGGAGTAACGGGGTTTTACAATGAGCAGTTCTTC.

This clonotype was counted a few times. CDR3 amino acids: CSASLSGASYEQYF. The DNA for the CDR3 is TGCAGTGCTAGCCTTAGCGGGGCCTCCTACGAGCAGTACTTC. The chain recombines TRBV20-1 with TRBJ2-7; 8 bases line up with TRBD2. After removal of 3 bases from V and 0 bases from J, the junction contained 4 bases not matched to a gene. The CDR3 has 14 amino acids. Germline CDR1 DFQATT, CDR2 SNEGSKA (reference sequence).

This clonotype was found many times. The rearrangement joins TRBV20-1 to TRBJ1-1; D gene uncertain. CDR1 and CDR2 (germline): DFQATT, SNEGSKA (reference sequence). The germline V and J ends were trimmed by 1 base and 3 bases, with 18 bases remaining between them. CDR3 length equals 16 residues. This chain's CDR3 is CSARAYTWNRHTEAFF. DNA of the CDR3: TGCAGTGCTAGAGCTTATACTTGGAACAGACACACTGAAGCTTTCTTT.

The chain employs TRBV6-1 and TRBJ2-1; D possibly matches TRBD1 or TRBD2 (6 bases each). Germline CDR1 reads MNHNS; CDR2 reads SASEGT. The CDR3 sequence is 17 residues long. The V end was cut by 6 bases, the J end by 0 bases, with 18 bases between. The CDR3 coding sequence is TGTGCCAGCAGCCTCGGGGGCCACCAGCTCTCCTACAATGAGCAGTTCTTC. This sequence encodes CASSLGGHQLSYNEQFF.